This T cell receptor (beta chain) was found in a study of T cell changes during pregnancy in multiple sclerosis. V lost 5 bases, J lost 7 bases, and 12 bases lay in between. Germline-derived CDR1 and CDR2 are ENHRY and SYGVKD. The CDR3 spans 14 residues. Assay: immunoSEQ multiplex PCR; the TCRdb copy retains only in-frame clones and omits some. The table records 60,000 to 75,000 clones, over 75% of them present only once. The sample consisted of peripheral blood, taken before pregnancy. This rearrangement joins TRBV10-3 to TRBJ1-6; the D gene is possibly TRBD1 (6 bases). This receptor was obtained from a female donor with multiple sclerosis, enrolled in a pregnancy study. CDR3 DNA sequence: TGTGCCATCAGTCCCGGGGGGGCCAATTCACCCCTCCACTTT. Amino acids: CAISPGGANSPLHF.